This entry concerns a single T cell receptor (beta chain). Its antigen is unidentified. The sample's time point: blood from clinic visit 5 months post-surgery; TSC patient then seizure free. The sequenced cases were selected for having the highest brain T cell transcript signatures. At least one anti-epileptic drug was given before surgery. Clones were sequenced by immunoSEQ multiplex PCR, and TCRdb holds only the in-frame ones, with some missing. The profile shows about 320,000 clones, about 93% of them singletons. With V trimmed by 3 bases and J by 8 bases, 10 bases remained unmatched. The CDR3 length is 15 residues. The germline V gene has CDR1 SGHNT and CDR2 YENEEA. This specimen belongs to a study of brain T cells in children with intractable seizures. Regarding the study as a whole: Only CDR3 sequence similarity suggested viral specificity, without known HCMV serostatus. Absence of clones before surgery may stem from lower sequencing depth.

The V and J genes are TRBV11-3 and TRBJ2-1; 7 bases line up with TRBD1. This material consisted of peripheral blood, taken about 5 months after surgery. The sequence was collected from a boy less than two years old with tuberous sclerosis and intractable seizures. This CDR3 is CASSFRAGGGDEQFF. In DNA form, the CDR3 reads TGTGCCAGCAGCTTCCGGGCAGGGGGTGGCGATGAGCAGTTCTTC.